A selection of T cell receptor beta chains follows, all from one sample in a study of cytomegalovirus exposure and HLA in healthy donors. Repertoires were generated with immunoSEQ multiplex PCR, while TCRdb's copy carries only in-frame clones and drops some. The table has 150,000 to 200,000 clones, 75% to 90% seen once. The sample consisted of PBMCs. These receptors all come from a girl aged 5-17 years in good health and CMV-seropositive. CDR3s include the opening cysteine and the closing phenylalanine or tryptophan.

cdr3_aa: CASRQMSGRAPYEQYF
j_call: TRBJ2-7
v_call: TRBV11-2

cdr3_aa: CASSLDREKLFF
j_call: TRBJ1-4
v_call: TRBV6-5

cdr3_aa: CASSLKAGTNTGELFF
j_call: TRBJ2-2
v_call: TRBV5-4

cdr3_aa: CASSRGMNTEAFF
j_call: TRBJ1-1
v_call: TRBV27

cdr3_aa: CASSFTGNTEAFF
j_call: TRBJ1-1
v_call: TRBV7-6

cdr3_aa: CASSFLDRGHTEAFF
j_call: TRBJ1-1
v_call: TRBV27

cdr3_aa: CASSFRAGVDTQYF
j_call: TRBJ2-3
v_call: TRBV5-1

cdr3_aa: CASSGGYTGELFF
j_call: TRBJ2-2
v_call: TRBV2

cdr3_aa: CTSSRGWAGALRQPQHF
j_call: TRBJ1-5
v_call: TRBV1

cdr3_aa: CASSESKTSHEQFF
j_call: TRBJ2-1
v_call: TRBV10-2

cdr3_aa: CASSPGTSGYEQYF
j_call: TRBJ2-7
v_call: TRBV27

cdr3_aa: CASSDRLRGTGELFF
j_call: TRBJ2-2
v_call: TRBV6-4

cdr3_aa: CASNGKGVTDTQYF
j_call: TRBJ2-3
v_call: TRBV6-5

cdr3_aa: CASRDRGHEQYF
j_call: TRBJ2-7
v_call: TRBV19

cdr3_aa: CASSSSGRRGELFF
j_call: TRBJ2-2
v_call: TRBV27

cdr3_aa: CASSLLDRGKETQYF
j_call: TRBJ2-5
v_call: TRBV7-8

cdr3_aa: CASSLDSPYQETQYF
j_call: TRBJ2-5
v_call: TRBV10-2

cdr3_aa: CASSVAAGDSVEQFF
j_call: TRBJ2-1
v_call: TRBV9